The present T cell receptor (beta chain) was sequenced within a study of OX40 agonist ivuxolimab in advanced cancers. Looking at the study overall: Patients in the trial were receiving intravenous ivuxolimab every 2 weeks, at doses of 0.01 to 10 mg/kg. Patients with prior anti-PD-1, anti-PD-L1 or anti-CTLA-4 therapy were eligible; approximately 40% had some.

TCRdb's copy holds only in-frame clones and misses some; the assay was immunoSEQ multiplex PCR. The sample has fewer than 140,000 clones; about nine tenths are singletons. Study-level points and caveats: With doses of 0.1 to 3.0 mg/kg, CD4+ and CD8+ blood T cells had undergone clonal expansion by week 6.

With respect to this clone: Its target is unknown.

The sample here was CD4+ or CD8+ T cells sorted from blood, taken in a trial of the OX40 agonist ivuxolimab. The sequence came from an adult with an advanced solid tumor such as melanoma, head and neck, liver or kidney cancer.

For the CDR3, the DNA is TGCGCCAGCAGCCGAACAGGGGTCATTGAGATGGTGACCAAACTGTTTTTT. It translates to CASSRTGVIEMVTKLFF. V gene TRBV4-1 combines with J gene TRBJ1-4, with 7 bases matching TRBD1. Germline trimming cut 4 bases from V and 11 bases from J; bases unmatched to any gene: 19. The CDR3 is made up of 17 amino acids. The germline CDR1 and CDR2 sequences are MGHRA and YSYEKL.